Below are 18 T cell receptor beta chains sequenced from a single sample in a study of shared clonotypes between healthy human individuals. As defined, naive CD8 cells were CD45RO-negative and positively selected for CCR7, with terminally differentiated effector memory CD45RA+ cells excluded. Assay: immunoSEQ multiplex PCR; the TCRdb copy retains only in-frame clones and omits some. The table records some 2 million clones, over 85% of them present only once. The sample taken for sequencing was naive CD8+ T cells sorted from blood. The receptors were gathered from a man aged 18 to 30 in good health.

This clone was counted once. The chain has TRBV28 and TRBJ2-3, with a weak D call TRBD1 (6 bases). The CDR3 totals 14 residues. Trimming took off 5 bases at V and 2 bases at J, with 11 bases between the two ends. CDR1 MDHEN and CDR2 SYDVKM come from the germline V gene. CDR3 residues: CASSIPGDTDTQYF. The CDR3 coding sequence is TGTGCCAGCAGTATTCCAGGGGACACAGATACGCAGTATTTT.

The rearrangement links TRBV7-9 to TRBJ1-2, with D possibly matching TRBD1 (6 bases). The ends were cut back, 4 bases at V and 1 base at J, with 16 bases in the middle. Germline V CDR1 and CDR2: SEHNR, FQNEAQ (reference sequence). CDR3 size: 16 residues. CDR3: CASSSSRDMINYGYTF. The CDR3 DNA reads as TGTGCCAGCAGCTCCTCCCGGGACATGATTAACTATGGCTACACCTTC.

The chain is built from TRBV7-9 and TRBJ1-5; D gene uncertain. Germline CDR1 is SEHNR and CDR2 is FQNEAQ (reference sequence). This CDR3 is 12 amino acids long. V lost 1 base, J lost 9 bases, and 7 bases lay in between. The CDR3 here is CASSLDSRPQHF. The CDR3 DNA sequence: TGTGCCAGCAGCTTAGATTCACGGCCCCAGCATTTT.

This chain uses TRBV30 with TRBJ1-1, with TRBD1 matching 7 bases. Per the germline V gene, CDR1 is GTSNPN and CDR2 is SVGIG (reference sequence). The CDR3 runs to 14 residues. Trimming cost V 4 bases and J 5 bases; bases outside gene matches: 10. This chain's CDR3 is CAWTNRGFGTEAFF. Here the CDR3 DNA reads TGTGCCTGGACAAACAGGGGCTTCGGAACTGAAGCTTTCTTT.

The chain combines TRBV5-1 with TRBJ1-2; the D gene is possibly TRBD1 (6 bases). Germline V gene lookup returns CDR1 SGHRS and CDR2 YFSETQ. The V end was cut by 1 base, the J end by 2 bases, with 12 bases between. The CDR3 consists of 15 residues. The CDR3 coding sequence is TGCGCCAGCAGCTTGTTACAGGGCACGAACTATGGCTACACCTTC. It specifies CASSLLQGTNYGYTF.

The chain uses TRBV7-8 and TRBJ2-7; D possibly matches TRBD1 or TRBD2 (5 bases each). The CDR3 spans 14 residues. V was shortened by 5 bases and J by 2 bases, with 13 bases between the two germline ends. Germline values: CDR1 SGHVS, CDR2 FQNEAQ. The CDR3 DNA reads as TGTGCCAGCAGCCTTCTGGGACGGACCTACGAGCAGTACTTC. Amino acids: CASSLLGRTYEQYF.

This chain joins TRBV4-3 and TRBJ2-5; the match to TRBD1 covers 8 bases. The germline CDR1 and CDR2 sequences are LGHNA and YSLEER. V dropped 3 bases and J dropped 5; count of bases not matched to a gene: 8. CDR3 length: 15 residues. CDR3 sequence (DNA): TGCGCCAGCAGCCAGCTATTAGACAGGGGCGAGACCCAGTACTTC. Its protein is CASSQLLDRGETQYF.

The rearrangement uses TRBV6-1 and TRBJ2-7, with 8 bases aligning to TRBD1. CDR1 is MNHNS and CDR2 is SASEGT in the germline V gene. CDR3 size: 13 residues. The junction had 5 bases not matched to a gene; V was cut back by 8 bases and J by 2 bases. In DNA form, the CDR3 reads TGTGCCAGCGGAAACAGGGGGGCCTACGAGCAGTACTTC. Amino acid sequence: CASGNRGAYEQYF.

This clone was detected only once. The CDR3 nucleotides read TGCAGCGTTGATCTCCTAGTTGGTAATGAGCAGTTCTTC. Translation: CSVDLLVGNEQFF. The chain joins TRBV29-1 to TRBJ2-1; D call uncertain. V lost 3 bases and J lost 7, with 13 bases in between. Germline CDR1 reads SQVTM; CDR2 reads ANQGSEA. This CDR3 is 13 amino acids long.

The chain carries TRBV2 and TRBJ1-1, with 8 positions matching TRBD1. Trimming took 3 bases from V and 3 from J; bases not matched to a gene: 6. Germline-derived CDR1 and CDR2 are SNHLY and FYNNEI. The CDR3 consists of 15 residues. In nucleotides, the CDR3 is TGTGCCAGCAGTGACAGGGACAGGACTTACACTGAAGCTTTCTTT. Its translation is CASSDRDRTYTEAFF.

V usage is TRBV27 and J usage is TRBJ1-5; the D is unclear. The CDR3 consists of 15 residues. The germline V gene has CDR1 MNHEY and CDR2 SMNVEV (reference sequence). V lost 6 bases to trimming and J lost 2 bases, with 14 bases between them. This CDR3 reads CASRPTAYGNQPQHF. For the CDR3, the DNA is TGTGCCAGCAGACCAACGGCTTATGGCAATCAGCCCCAGCATTTT.

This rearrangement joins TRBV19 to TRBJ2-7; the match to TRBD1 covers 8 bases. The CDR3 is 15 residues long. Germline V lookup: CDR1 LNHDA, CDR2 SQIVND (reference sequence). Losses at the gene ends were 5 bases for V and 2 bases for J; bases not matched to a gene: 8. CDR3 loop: CASSAGTGTAYEQYF. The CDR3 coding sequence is TGTGCCAGTAGTGCAGGGACAGGAACAGCCTACGAGCAGTACTTC.

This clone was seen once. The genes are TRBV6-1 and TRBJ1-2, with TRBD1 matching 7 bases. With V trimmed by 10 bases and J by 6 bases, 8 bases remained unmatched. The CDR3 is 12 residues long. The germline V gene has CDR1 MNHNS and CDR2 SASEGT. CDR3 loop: CATSGGGDGYTF. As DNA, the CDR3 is TGTGCCACTTCAGGGGGGGGAGATGGCTACACCTTC.

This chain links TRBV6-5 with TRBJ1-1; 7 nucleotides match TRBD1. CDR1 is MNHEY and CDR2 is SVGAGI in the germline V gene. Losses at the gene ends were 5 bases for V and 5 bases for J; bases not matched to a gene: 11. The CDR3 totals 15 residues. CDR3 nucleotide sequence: TGTGCCAGCAGTGGACTACGACAGGGAATGACTGAAGCTTTCTTT. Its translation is CASSGLRQGMTEAFF.

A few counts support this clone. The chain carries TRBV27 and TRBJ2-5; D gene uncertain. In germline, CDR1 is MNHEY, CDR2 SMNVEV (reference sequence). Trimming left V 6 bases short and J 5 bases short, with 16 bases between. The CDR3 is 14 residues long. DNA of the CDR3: TGTGCCAGCAGGCGACTCGGTGTTACGGAGACCCAGTACTTC. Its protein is CASRRLGVTETQYF.

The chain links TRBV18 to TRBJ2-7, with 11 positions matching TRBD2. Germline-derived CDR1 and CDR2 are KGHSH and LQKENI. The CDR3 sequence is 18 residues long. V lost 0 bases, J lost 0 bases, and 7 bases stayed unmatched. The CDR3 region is CASSPPELAGGTSYEQYF. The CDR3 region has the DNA TGTGCCAGCTCACCACCTGAGCTAGCGGGGGGTACCTCCTACGAGCAGTACTTC.

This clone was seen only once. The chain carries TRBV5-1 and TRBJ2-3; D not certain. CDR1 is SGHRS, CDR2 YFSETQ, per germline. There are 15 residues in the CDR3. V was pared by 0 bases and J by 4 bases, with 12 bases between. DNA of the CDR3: TGCGCCAGCAGCTTGGTCGGTTTGGGGTCAGATACGCAGTATTTT. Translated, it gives CASSLVGLGSDTQYF.

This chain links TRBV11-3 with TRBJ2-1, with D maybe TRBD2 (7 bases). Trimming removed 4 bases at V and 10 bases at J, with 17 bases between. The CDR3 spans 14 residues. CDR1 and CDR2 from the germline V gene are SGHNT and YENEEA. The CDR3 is CASSSYAGEGEQFF. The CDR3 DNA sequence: TGTGCCAGCAGCTCCTATGCAGGGGAGGGGGAGCAGTTCTTC.